The 25 T cell receptor beta chains in this list originate from one sample, sequenced in a study of blood T cell repertoires in COVID-19. Some clones are missing from TCRdb's copy, which holds only in-frame ones; the method was immunoSEQ multiplex PCR. The sample carries 200,000 to 300,000 clones, around 87% recorded once. The specimen sequenced was peripheral blood. These receptors were taken from a woman aged 50 to 65 with acute or convalescent COVID-19.

This clone turned up a few times. The chain recombines TRBV5-5 with TRBJ1-6; D unclear. Deletions cut 0 bases from V and 8 bases from J, with 3 bases between. Germline CDR1 is SGHKS and CDR2 is YYEKEE (reference sequence). This CDR3 contains 12 residues. The CDR3 protein is CASSLGDSPLHF. The CDR3 DNA sequence: TGTGCCAGCAGCTTGGGCGATTCACCCCTCCACTTT. The full variable domain, rest sourced from reference TRBV5-5 and TRBJ1-6, is DAGVTQSPTHLIKTRGQQVTLRCSPISGHKSVSWYQQVLGQGPQFIFQYYEKEERGRGNFPDRFSARQFPNYSSELNVNALLLGDSALYLCASSLGDSPLHFGNGTRLTVT.

The chain links TRBV18 to TRBJ2-7, with TRBD1 matching 7 bases. CDR3 length: 14 amino acids. From germline, CDR1 is KGHSH and CDR2 LQKENI. With V trimmed by 8 bases and J by 0 bases, 7 bases remained unmatched. CDR3 sequence: CASTGQDVSYEQYF. CDR3 in DNA: TGTGCCAGCACAGGACAGGACGTCTCCTACGAGCAGTACTTC.

This CDR3 is CASSPETGNTEAFF. CDR3 DNA: TGCGCCAGCAGCCCCGAGACGGGGAACACTGAAGCTTTCTTT. This chain joins TRBV5-1 and TRBJ1-1, with D unresolved. Trimming shortened V by 4 bases and J by 1 base, and 11 bases separated the two germline ends. CDR3 length equals 14 residues. Germline V lookup: CDR1 SGHRS, CDR2 YFSETQ.

The CDR3 DNA sequence: TGTGCCAGTAGTTCAACCGGGTCCTACAATCAGCCCCAGCATTTT. Residues: CASSSTGSYNQPQHF. The gene calls are TRBV19 and TRBJ1-5; D gene uncertain. This CDR3 region has 15 residues. Per the germline V gene, CDR1 is LNHDA and CDR2 is SQIVND (reference sequence). Trimming took off 5 bases at V and 3 bases at J, with 14 bases between the two ends.

The chain links TRBV15 to TRBJ1-5, with D perhaps TRBD1 (6 bases). Trimming took off 0 bases at V and 3 bases at J, with 12 bases between the two ends. The CDR3 runs to 16 residues. CDR1 and CDR2 (germline): LNHNV, YYDKDF (reference sequence). CDR3 DNA: TGTGCCACCAGCAGAGATCGACAGGAACCCAATCAGCCCCAGCATTTT. It encodes CATSRDRQEPNQPQHF.

CDR3 sequence reads: CASSWTARANEKLFF. CDR3 in DNA: TGTGCCAGCTCCTGGACAGCGCGAGCTAATGAAAAACTGTTTTTT. The chain links TRBV18 to TRBJ1-4; the D gene is possibly TRBD1 (6 bases). V was shortened by 6 bases and J by 3 bases, with 14 bases between the two germline ends. Germline-derived CDR1 and CDR2 are KGHSH and LQKENI. CDR3 size: 15 residues.

The rearrangement uses TRBV2 and TRBJ2-3, with TRBD1 identical over 8 bases. After removal of 4 bases from V and 2 bases from J, the junction contained 2 bases not matched to a gene. Per the germline V gene, CDR1 is SNHLY and CDR2 is FYNNEI. CDR3 size: 14 residues. CDR3 coding DNA: TGTGCCAGCAGTGGGACAGGGAACACAGATACGCAGTATTTT. Its protein product is CASSGTGNTDTQYF.

This chain joins TRBV28 and TRBJ2-1, with 9 bases aligning to TRBD2. CDR1 is MDHEN and CDR2 is SYDVKM in the germline V gene. Losses at the gene ends were 6 bases for V and 0 bases for J; bases not matched to a gene: 3. This CDR3 contains 15 residues. The CDR3 DNA follows: TGTGCCAGCAGCGTAGCGGGAGACTCCTACAATGAGCAGTTCTTC. Protein: CASSVAGDSYNEQFF.

This chain links TRBV28 with TRBJ2-7; tentatively, D is TRBD1 (5 bases). The CDR3 extends over 12 amino acids. Looked up from germline, CDR1 is MDHEN and CDR2 is SYDVKM. Trimming pared 8 bases from V and 3 bases from J, leaving 11 bases between. The CDR3: CASGAQGYEQYF. Written as DNA, the CDR3 is TGTGCCAGCGGCGCCCAGGGCTACGAGCAGTACTTC.

The V and J genes are TRBV9 and TRBJ2-3, with TRBD2 matching over 8 bases. The CDR3 is made up of 16 amino acids. Germline CDR1 and CDR2: SGDLS and YYNGEE. V lost 3 bases to trimming and J lost 0 bases; unmatched junction nucleotides: 6. The chain's CDR3 is CASSELAGLSTDTQYF. The CDR3 DNA reads as TGTGCCAGCAGCGAGTTAGCGGGACTCAGCACAGATACGCAGTATTTT.

The chain combines TRBV15 with TRBJ2-3, with 8 bases lining up with TRBD2. Germline V gene lookup returns CDR1 LNHNV and CDR2 YYDKDF (reference sequence). This CDR3 spans 16 amino acids. The V and J ends lost 1 base and 2 bases, in that order; junction bases with no gene match: 5. CDR3 coding DNA: TGTGCCACCAGCAGAGGGTTACTAGCGGACACAGATACGCAGTATTTT. It specifies CATSRGLLADTDTQYF.

The chain carries TRBV6-1 and TRBJ2-4, with 9 positions matching TRBD2. The CDR3 runs to 16 residues. The V gene's germline CDR1 is MNHNS and CDR2 SASEGT. V was clipped by 3 bases and J by 4 bases; unmatched bases: 7. CDR3 in amino acids: CASSDLSGSFKNIQYF. The CDR3 bases are TGTGCCAGCAGTGATCTTAGCGGGAGTTTTAAAAACATTCAGTACTTC.

This chain uses TRBV10-3 with TRBJ2-2, with D maybe TRBD1 (6 bases). The V gene's germline CDR1 is ENHRY and CDR2 SYGVKD. Trimming removed 2 bases from V and 6 bases from J, with 13 bases in between. The CDR3 has 15 amino acids. As DNA, the CDR3 is TGTGCCATCAGTGAGCCCGACAGGCCAGCCGGGGAGCTGTTTTTT. Protein: CAISEPDRPAGELFF.

The CDR3 region is CASSPQGARDGRYYNEQFF. For the CDR3, the DNA is TGCGCCAGCAGCCCACAGGGGGCACGCGACGGGAGATACTACAATGAGCAGTTCTTC. The chain recombines TRBV4-1 with TRBJ2-1; 9 bases fit TRBD1. The CDR3 is made up of 19 amino acids. Germline lookup yields CDR1 MGHRA and CDR2 YSYEKL. V lost 4 bases, J lost 3 bases, and 16 bases stayed unmatched.

The chain is built from TRBV10-3 and TRBJ1-1; possibly TRBD1 for D (5 bases). Germline assignment: CDR1 ENHRY and CDR2 SYGVKD. The CDR3 is 14 amino acids. V was trimmed by 5 bases and J by 5 bases, leaving 15 bases between them. The CDR3 protein is CAISSARAGTEAFF. The CDR3 bases are TGTGCCATCAGTTCAGCCAGGGCGGGGACTGAAGCTTTCTTT.

This chain links TRBV2 with TRBJ2-1, with TRBD2 identical over 8 bases. The CDR3 is 15 amino acids. Germline CDR1 is SNHLY and CDR2 is FYNNEI. V was clipped by 5 bases and J by 6 bases; unmatched bases: 9. The CDR3 sequence: CASSPSGSGRNEQFF. In DNA, the CDR3 is TGTGCCAGCAGTCCAAGCGGGAGCGGCCGCAATGAGCAGTTCTTC.

The DNA of the CDR3 is TGTGCCACCAGTGCAAGCGGTCCCTTTGCAGATACGCAGTATTTT. Residues: CATSASGPFADTQYF. The J gene is TRBJ2-3, the V gene TRBV24-1, with a weak D call TRBD2 (5 bases). The CDR3 totals 15 residues. Trimming took off 5 bases at V and 4 bases at J, with 15 bases between the two ends. The germline V gene encodes CDR1 KGHDR and CDR2 SFDVKD.

A single count supports this clone. V usage is TRBV7-2 and J usage is TRBJ2-3; 14 bases are a match to TRBD2. There are 16 residues in the CDR3. V shed 4 bases, J shed 4 bases, and the junction held 4 bases outside the gene matches. CDR1 and CDR2 from the germline V gene are SGHTA and FQGNSA. The CDR3 DNA sequence: TGTGCCAGCAGCTGGGGACTAGCGGGAGCCGCAGATACGCAGTATTTT. Translated, it gives CASSWGLAGAADTQYF.

The chain recombines TRBV28 with TRBJ2-1; 10 bases are a match to TRBD2. V lost 4 bases to trimming and J lost 4 bases; unmatched junction nucleotides: 7. The CDR3 sequence is 16 residues long. Germline-derived CDR1 and CDR2 are MDHEN and SYDVKM. The CDR3 loop is CASSSQTSGHYNEQFF. DNA of the CDR3: TGTGCCAGCAGTTCCCAGACTAGCGGGCATTACAATGAGCAGTTCTTC.

CDR3 sequence: CASRPIAGGPGEQYF. The CDR3 bases are TGTGCCAGCAGGCCTATAGCGGGAGGGCCGGGCGAGCAGTACTTC. The chain uses TRBV2 and TRBJ2-7; 11 positions match TRBD2. The germline V gene encodes CDR1 SNHLY and CDR2 FYNNEI. The CDR3 is 15 amino acids. V was clipped by 6 bases and J by 6 bases; unmatched bases: 10.

This rearrangement joins TRBV5-1 to TRBJ2-5; D gene unclear. The V end was cut by 4 bases, the J end by 4 bases, with 11 bases between. Germline V lookup: CDR1 SGHRS, CDR2 YFSETQ. The length of the CDR3 is 13 residues. Written as DNA, the CDR3 is TGCGCCAGCAGCATTTATACGAGAGAGACCCAGTACTTC. It translates to CASSIYTRETQYF.

This clone was observed a few times. The chain is built from TRBV5-1 and TRBJ2-7; D perhaps matches TRBD2 (6 bases). CDR1 and CDR2 (germline): SGHRS, YFSETQ. This CDR3 region has 15 residues. V lost 0 bases, J lost 3 bases, and 13 bases lay in between. The DNA of the CDR3 is TGCGCCAGCAGCTTGGACGGCGGGAAATTCTACGAGCAGTACTTC. It translates to CASSLDGGKFYEQYF.

Notes on this clone: This specimen includes other DNA sequences encoding the same CDR3. CDR3 loop: CASSLQGGQPQHF. The CDR3 region has the DNA TGTGCCAGCAGTTTACAGGGCGGCCAGCCCCAGCATTTT. The chain combines TRBV27 with TRBJ1-5; perhaps TRBD1 as D (5 bases). The germline gives CDR1 MNHEY, CDR2 SMNVEV (reference sequence). CDR3 size: 13 residues. The V end lost 2 bases, the J end lost 7 bases, and 9 bases lay between the germline ends.

This chain links TRBV7-6 with TRBJ2-7, with TRBD2 matching 7 bases. The J segment lost 2 bases and the V segment lost 5 bases, leaving 9 bases of the junction unmatched. The CDR3 covers 15 residues. Germline CDR1 and CDR2: SGHVS and FNYEAQ. CDR3 sequence reads: CASSAGSLAPYEQYF. The CDR3, as DNA: TGTGCCAGCAGCGCGGGTTCACTAGCGCCCTACGAGCAGTACTTC.

The chain recombines TRBV6-5 with TRBJ2-7, with D possibly TRBD1 on 6 matching bases. V was pared by 0 bases and J by 6 bases, with 15 bases between. This CDR3 comprises 15 residues. The germline V gene has CDR1 MNHEY and CDR2 SVGAGI. For the CDR3, the DNA is TGTGCCAGCAGTTACTCGGGGGCAGGGCGGTCCGAGCAGTACTTC. Amino acids: CASSYSGAGRSEQYF.